Shown below are 8 T cell receptor beta chains from a single sample sequenced in a study of blood T cell repertoires in COVID-19. Clones were sequenced by immunoSEQ multiplex PCR, and TCRdb holds only the in-frame ones, with some missing. The repertoire includes roughly 60,000 clones, over 75% of them detected once, and about 9.1% sits in the top ten. Sequencing was carried out using peripheral blood. The receptors here all came from a woman of 80 years or more with active COVID-19.

This clone was recorded once. The chain recombines TRBV14 with TRBJ2-1; TRBD2 matches 13 bases. Germline V CDR1 and CDR2: SGHDN, FVKESK. The CDR3 covers 15 residues. V lost 4 bases, J lost 6 bases, and 3 bases stayed unmatched. For the CDR3, the DNA is TGTGCCAGCAGCCGCGGACTAGCGGGGGTCAATGAGCAGTTCTTC. Encoded protein: CASSRGLAGVNEQFF.

CDR3 amino acids: CATSGQDRTEAFF. As DNA, the CDR3 is TGTGCCACCAGTGGTCAAGACAGGACGGAAGCTTTCTTT. V gene TRBV24-1 combines with J gene TRBJ1-1; D might be TRBD1 (6 bases). Germline assignment: CDR1 KGHDR and CDR2 SFDVKD. Trimming took off 5 bases at V and 8 bases at J, with 14 bases between the two ends. CDR3 size: 13 residues.

The chain employs TRBV19 and TRBJ2-7, with 8 bases matching TRBD1. The V gene's germline CDR1 is LNHDA and CDR2 SQIVND (reference sequence). The V gene end was trimmed by 3 bases and the J gene end by 4 bases; junction bases not matched to a gene: 8. The CDR3 is made up of 15 amino acids. Written as DNA, the CDR3 is TGTGCCAGTAGTATCAGCGGTCAGGGGGCTTACGAGCAGTACTTC. Its protein is CASSISGQGAYEQYF.

The chain couples TRBV2 to TRBJ2-2, with TRBD1 matching over 12 bases. V lost 5 bases, J lost 7 bases, and 8 bases stayed unmatched. From germline, CDR1 is SNHLY and CDR2 FYNNEI. This CDR3 spans 16 amino acids. This CDR3 is CASSPSGTGGGGELFF. CDR3 in DNA: TGTGCCAGCAGTCCTTCGGGGACAGGGGGCGGCGGGGAGCTGTTTTTT. Based on the CDR3 plus reference TRBV2 and TRBJ2-2, the full variable domain is EPEVTQTPSHQVTQMGQEVILRCVPISNHLYFYWYRQILGQKVEFLVSFYNNEISEKSEIFDDQFSVERPDGSNFTLKIRSTKLEDSAMYFCASSPSGTGGGGELFFGEGSRLTVL.

The V and J genes are TRBV28 and TRBJ2-1, with 8 positions matching TRBD2. After removal of 6 bases from V and 8 bases from J, the junction contained 9 bases not matched to a gene. CDR1 and CDR2 (germline): MDHEN, SYDVKM. This CDR3 spans 14 amino acids. The CDR3 DNA is TGTGCCAGCAGCCCGGGGGGGGCAACCGATGAGCAGTTCTTC. As protein: CASSPGGATDEQFF.

J is TRBJ2-1 and V is TRBV5-1, with 7 bases that match TRBD2. V dropped 0 bases and J dropped 10; count of bases not matched to a gene: 10. This CDR3 contains 15 residues. CDR1 and CDR2 (germline): SGHRS, YFSETQ. The CDR3 region has the DNA TGCGCCAGCAGCTTGGCACGGGACTATTCGGGGGAGCAGTTCTTC. It encodes CASSLARDYSGEQFF.

The chain carries TRBV27 and TRBJ2-7; 9 bases agree with TRBD1. CDR1 and CDR2 from the germline V gene are MNHEY and SMNVEV (reference sequence). This CDR3 spans 14 amino acids. Trimming removed 8 bases from V and 1 base from J; junction bases left unmatched: 6. The CDR3: CASARDRESYEQYF. The CDR3 DNA reads as TGTGCCAGCGCCCGGGACAGGGAATCCTACGAGCAGTACTTC.

The V gene is TRBV27, the J gene TRBJ1-6; D might be TRBD1 (5 bases). Trimming took off 2 bases at V and 7 bases at J, with 9 bases between the two ends. This CDR3 has 14 residues. Germline CDR1 reads MNHEY; CDR2 reads SMNVEV (reference sequence). This CDR3 reads CASSLRGGNSPLHF. The CDR3 DNA is TGTGCCAGCAGTTTACGGGGGGGGAATTCACCCCTCCACTTT.